The next 8 T cell receptor beta chains were all read from a single sample in a study of CD8 T cells in Susac syndrome. RNA totalling roughly 0.5 to 1 ug underwent reverse transcription with random hexamers. TCRdb analysed the immunoSEQ multiplex PCR reads with MiXCR anew, one entry per CDR3 protein. The table includes some 200,000 distinct CDR3 sequences, approximately 95% detected once. The specimen was CD4+ T cells from PBMCs. The source of these receptors is a human donor with multiple sclerosis.

This chain connects TRBV30 to TRBJ2-7; a weak D match, TRBD1 (6 bases). Per the germline V gene, CDR1 is GTSNPN and CDR2 is SVGIG (reference sequence). CDR3 size: 11 residues. Trimming pared 8 bases from V and 3 bases from J, leaving 11 bases between. The CDR3 DNA follows: TGTGCCGGTAACAGGGACTACGAGCAGTACTTC. This sequence encodes CAGNRDYEQYF.

The chain has TRBV7-2 and TRBJ2-1; possibly TRBD1 or TRBD2 for D (5 bases each). Germline V gives CDR1 SGHTA, CDR2 FQGNSA. The CDR3 loop spans 13 amino acids. V was shortened by 2 bases and J by 6 bases, with 8 bases between the two germline ends. DNA of the CDR3: TGTGCCAGCAGCTTACGAGGGGTCAATGAGCAGTTCTTC. Amino acid sequence: CASSLRGVNEQFF.

This clonotype was picked up one time. The V gene is TRBV2, the J gene TRBJ1-5, with 7 bases that match TRBD1. The germline V gene encodes CDR1 SNHLY and CDR2 FYNNEI. This CDR3 comprises 14 residues. Trimming at V came to 1 base and at J to 9 bases, leaving 6 bases not matched to a gene. The CDR3 here is CASSEEGDSRPQHF. The CDR3 coding sequence is TGTGCCAGCAGTGAAGAGGGGGACAGCCGGCCCCAGCATTTT.

This clonotype has a single count. The V and J genes are TRBV6-1 and TRBJ2-2; D is unclear. Trimming cost V 9 bases and J 4 bases, with 9 bases left between them. The length of the CDR3 is 12 residues. Germline values: CDR1 MNHNS, CDR2 SASEGT. The CDR3: CASSRVTGELFF. CDR3 coding DNA: TGTGCCAGTAGTAGGGTCACCGGGGAGCTGTTTTTT.

In its sample, this clonotype was seen once. CDR3: CSVQGLEGYTF. The CDR3 DNA follows: TGCAGCGTTCAAGGCTTGGAAGGCTACACCTTC. The chain carries TRBV29-1 and TRBJ1-2, with D unclear. The ends were cut back, 5 bases at V and 8 bases at J, with 12 bases in the middle. CDR3 length: 11 amino acids. Per germline, CDR1 SQVTM and CDR2 ANQGSEA.

V and J are TRBV20-1 and TRBJ2-1, with D uncertain. The ends were cut back, 6 bases at V and 5 bases at J, with 14 bases in the middle. The CDR3 loop spans 13 amino acids. Per the germline V gene, CDR1 is DFQATT and CDR2 is SNEGSKA (reference sequence). This CDR3 reads CSAAGPPHNEQFF. In DNA form, the CDR3 reads TGCAGTGCGGCCGGGCCACCCCACAATGAGCAGTTCTTC.

In its sample, this clonotype was seen once. The CDR3: CASSLSWGTEQFF. The CDR3 nucleotides are TGTGCCAGCAGTTTATCGTGGGGGACTGAGCAGTTCTTC. The rearrangement links TRBV27 to TRBJ2-1; D possibly matches TRBD1 or TRBD2 (5 bases each). The CDR3 extends over 13 amino acids. V was pared by 0 bases and J by 9 bases, with 9 bases between. CDR1 and CDR2 from the germline V gene are MNHEY and SMNVEV (reference sequence).

This rearrangement joins TRBV4-2 to TRBJ1-2; D remains unclear. Trimming stripped 0 bases from V and 3 bases from J, with 8 bases between. Germline-derived CDR1 and CDR2 are LGHNA and YNFKEQ. CDR3 length equals 14 residues. The CDR3 is CASSQENGDYGYTF. The CDR3 DNA is TGTGCCAGCAGCCAAGAGAACGGAGACTATGGCTACACCTTC.